The rows below give T cell receptor beta chains drawn from one sample of a study of cytomegalovirus exposure and HLA in healthy donors. Measured with immunoSEQ multiplex PCR; TCRdb has only the in-frame clones, and not every one. In the table there are some 180,000 clones, 70% to 80% of which are singletons. Sequencing used PBMCs. These TCRs come from a man between 18 and 29 years old in good health and CMV-seronegative. Each CDR3 is given with its conserved first and last residue. D genes are given only for firm matches.

CDR3: CASRTPAGANTEAFF; V: TRBV6-5; D: -
CDR3: CASSIARGLAYEQYF; V: TRBV19; D: TRBD1
CDR3: CASSGWTGPKETQYF; V: TRBV9; D: TRBD1
CDR3: CACRQGRTDTQYF; V: TRBV30; D: TRBD1
CDR3: CATSRAREDTGELFF; V: TRBV15; D: -
CDR3: CASSKTGHVNTEAFF; V: TRBV19; D: -
CDR3: CATSKAYQANYGYTF; V: TRBV15; D: -
CDR3: CAWSTHRNTIYF; V: TRBV30; D: -
CDR3: CASRTDILMNEQFF; V: TRBV10-2; D: -
CDR3: CASSLHVSQYNEQFF; V: TRBV5-1; D: -
CDR3: CASSLGFEVAF; V: TRBV11-2; D: -
CDR3: CASSLWVAGSYEQYF; V: TRBV7-9; D: TRBD2
CDR3: CASSLNGGGEQYF; V: TRBV11-3; D: -
CDR3: CASSPTSGGHYGYTF; V: TRBV28; D: -
CDR3: CASSLRQVGTDTQYF; V: TRBV9; D: -
CDR3: CAISERGGGYGYTF; V: TRBV10-3; D: -
CDR3: CASNLRDNRLAAFF; V: TRBV28; D: -
CDR3: CASSVGAGDRGSTGELFF; V: TRBV9; D: TRBD1
CDR3: CASSWGDGRSRTEAFF; V: TRBV5-1; D: -
CDR3: CASSLGTSGGARETQYF; V: TRBV7-6; D: TRBD2